Below are 16 T cell receptor beta chains sequenced from a single sample in a study of technical replicates of blood from four donors (dated by TCRdb to about 2017). Receptors were amplified or captured by the immunoSEQ multiplex PCR assay. TCRdb took this table from immuneACCESS and kept in-frame rearrangements with V and J called. Such tables lack part of the clones; where checked against another copy, unresolved V genes explain under half of the gap, and the rest is unexplained. Here the sample has around 53,000 clones; 80% to 95% occur a single time. Jointly, the top ten make up less than 5% of the sample. Sequencing was performed on PBMCs. The receptors here all came from a human donor in good health. Some clones in this sample may be carry-over from other donors' samples.

The chain links TRBV19 to TRBJ1-6; D ambiguous. The ends were cut back, 6 bases at V and 10 bases at J, with 19 bases in the middle. In germline, CDR1 is LNHDA, CDR2 SQIVND (reference sequence). There are 15 residues in the CDR3. The CDR3 spells CASSEIANGESPLHF. The CDR3 coding sequence is TGTGCCAGTAGCGAAATCGCTAACGGGGAGTCACCCCTCCACTTT.

This chain connects TRBV5-6 to TRBJ1-2, with a possible D match to TRBD1 (6 bases). Looked up from germline, CDR1 is SGHDT and CDR2 is YYEEEE. The CDR3 consists of 14 residues. Trimming cost V 5 bases and J 8 bases, with 19 bases left between them. The CDR3 nucleotides read TGTGCCAGCAGGCCCGGGACACTGATAGGAGGCTACACCTTC. This translates into CASRPGTLIGGYTF.

The gene calls are TRBV5-4 and TRBJ2-2; unclear D gene. V gave up 0 bases and J gave up 4 bases, with 7 bases separating them. CDR3 length equals 14 residues. CDR1 and CDR2 from the germline V gene are SGHNT and YYREEE (reference sequence). The CDR3 DNA is TGTGCCAGCAGCTTGGAGCGTCGCACCGGGGAGCTGTTTTTT. Translating gives CASSLERRTGELFF. Complete variable domain (other parts from reference TRBV5-4 and TRBJ2-2): ETGVTQSPTHLIKTRGQQVTLRCSSQSGHNTVSWYQQALGQGPQFIFQYYREEENGRGNFPPRFSGLQFPNYSSELNVNALELDDSALYLCASSLERRTGELFFGEGSRLTVL.

This chain connects TRBV5-6 to TRBJ1-6; the D gene is possibly TRBD1 (5 bases). The V gene lost 5 bases and the J gene lost 11 bases, with 17 bases spanning the gap. The CDR3 sequence is 14 residues long. Germline values: CDR1 SGHDT, CDR2 YYEEEE. The CDR3 DNA sequence: TGTGCCAGCAGGGGTTTTGGGGCTCGGGCACCCCTCCACTTT. Translated, it gives CASRGFGARAPLHF.

The chain carries TRBV30 and TRBJ2-7, with TRBD2 matching 10 bases. The junction had 7 bases not matched to a gene; V was cut back by 5 bases and J by 0 bases. The length of the CDR3 is 15 residues. CDR1 and CDR2 (germline): GTSNPN, SVGIG (reference sequence). The CDR3: CAWDKREGLSYEQYF. The CDR3 coding sequence is TGTGCCTGGGACAAGCGGGAGGGCCTCTCCTACGAGCAGTACTTC.

The V call is TRBV5-1, the J call TRBJ2-2, with TRBD1 identical over 8 bases. V shed 3 bases, J shed 6 bases, and the junction held 7 bases outside the gene matches. Germline V CDR1 and CDR2: SGHRS, YFSETQ. CDR3 size: 15 residues. The CDR3 spells CASSSGQGWAGELFF. The DNA for the CDR3 is TGCGCCAGCAGCTCTGGACAGGGCTGGGCCGGGGAGCTGTTTTTT.

CDR3 amino acids: CASSLSGTGSYEQYF. CDR3 DNA sequence: TGTGCCAGCAGCTTATCAGGGACAGGGTCCTACGAGCAGTACTTC. This sequence joins TRBV7-2 and TRBJ2-7; 9 bases map to TRBD1. V dropped 2 bases and J dropped 1; count of bases not matched to a gene: 3. This CDR3 is built from 15 residues. Germline V gives CDR1 SGHTA, CDR2 FQGNSA.

This chain links TRBV4-1 with TRBJ1-4; D is perhaps TRBD1 (5 bases). Trimming stripped 1 base from V and 2 bases from J, with 17 bases between. From germline, CDR1 is MGHRA and CDR2 YSYEKL. This CDR3 has 18 amino acids. In DNA form, the CDR3 reads TGCGCCAGCAGCCAAGGCCCCAGGGTATCCGGGACTAATGAAAAACTGTTTTTT. This gives the protein CASSQGPRVSGTNEKLFF.

The chain recombines TRBV7-2 with TRBJ2-1; perhaps TRBD2 as D (6 bases). V was trimmed by 2 bases and J by 0 bases, leaving 8 bases between them. The CDR3 spans 15 residues. In germline, CDR1 is SGHTA, CDR2 FQGNSA. The CDR3 here is CASSLTGSSYNEQFF. The DNA for the CDR3 is TGTGCCAGCAGCTTAACCGGGAGCTCCTACAATGAGCAGTTCTTC.

J is TRBJ2-1 and V is TRBV4-3; D ambiguous. The length of the CDR3 is 12 residues. Between the trimmed V and J ends, which lost 11 bases and 3 bases, there was a span of 11 bases. CDR1 and CDR2 (germline): LGHNA, YSLEER. The chain's CDR3 is CAASTDYNEQFF. The CDR3 nucleotides are TGCGCCGCGAGCACAGACTACAATGAGCAGTTCTTC.

This clone was seen at least ten times. The chain combines TRBV10-3 with TRBJ2-3, with 8 bases matching TRBD1. After removal of 7 bases from V and 3 bases from J, the junction contained 6 bases not matched to a gene. Germline V gene data show CDR1 as ENHRY and CDR2 as SYGVKD. This CDR3 contains 14 residues. This CDR3 reads CAITADRETDTQYF. In nucleotides, the CDR3 is TGTGCCATCACGGCGGACAGGGAAACAGATACGCAGTATTTT.

The rearrangement joins TRBV7-2 to TRBJ2-5; D is undetermined. V dropped 2 bases and J dropped 2 bases, with 6 bases sitting between them. The CDR3 is 13 residues long. From germline, CDR1 is SGHTA and CDR2 FQGNSA. CDR3 sequence (DNA): TGTGCCAGCAGCTTATCGAGGCAAGAGACCCAGTACTTC. It specifies CASSLSRQETQYF.

The J gene is TRBJ2-7, the V gene TRBV29-1; D is unclear. Trimming pared 8 bases from V and 0 bases from J, leaving 11 bases between. The CDR3 runs 12 residues. CDR1 and CDR2 from the germline V gene are SQVTM and ANQGSEA. The CDR3 DNA reads as TGCAGCTGGGCCGGCCCCTCCTACGAGCAGTACTTC. Amino acids: CSWAGPSYEQYF.

This sequence joins TRBV5-4 and TRBJ2-3, with D perhaps TRBD2 (5 bases). Germline V gene lookup returns CDR1 SGHNT and CDR2 YYREEE (reference sequence). The CDR3 runs to 13 residues. V lost 3 bases and J lost 4, with 9 bases in between. The CDR3 coding sequence is TGTGCCAGCAGCTCCTGGGGAGCAGATACGCAGTATTTT. The encoded protein is CASSSWGADTQYF.

The V gene is TRBV7-2, the J gene TRBJ2-3, with TRBD2 as a possible D gene (7 bases). The CDR3 runs 15 residues. V lost 5 bases, J lost 4 bases, and 16 bases lay in between. From germline, CDR1 is SGHTA and CDR2 FQGNSA. The CDR3 sequence is CASSPGGGGPDTQYF. The CDR3 coding sequence is TGTGCCAGCAGCCCCGGGGGCGGGGGCCCAGATACGCAGTATTTT.

The V gene is TRBV11-2, the J gene TRBJ2-1, with 8 bases identical to TRBD2. The germline V gene encodes CDR1 SGHAT and CDR2 FQNNGV. Trimming took 5 bases from V and 3 from J; bases not matched to a gene: 3. CDR3 length: 14 residues. DNA of the CDR3: TGTGCCAGCAGCGAGCGGGAGAACTACAATGAGCAGTTCTTC. It encodes CASSERENYNEQFF.